The sequence of this TCR beta chain was determined in a study of monozygotic twins with inflammatory bowel disease. For every sample, eight separate reactions were used to make cDNA. TCRdb reprocessed the 5' RACE reads, with one entry per CDR3 protein and no DNA. The sample holds about 200,000 distinct CDR3 sequences. Regarding this clonotype: The antigen is not known.

An approximately 2.5 ml blood sample was drawn per donor. Unsorted whole blood yielded the total RNA, with T cells left unselected. Study results and caveats: IBD patients showed reduced TCRbeta diversity (inverse Simpson) versus healthy co-twins.

Sequenced sample: blood. This clonotype originated in a human donor with ulcerative colitis or Crohn's disease, or a healthy co-twin of an affected twin (not recorded which).

CDR3 region: CASSMDREYNEQFF. The V and J genes are TRBV5-1 and TRBJ2-1; the TCRdb call, TRBD1, lacks DNA for checking. This CDR3 comprises 14 residues. Germline-derived CDR1 and CDR2 are SGHRS and YFSETQ.